These T cell receptor beta chains were read from a single sample in a study of CD8 T cells in ankylosing spondylitis. Each CDR3 protein is one row after TCRdb ran MiXCR on the 5' RACE reads. Of hundreds of thousands of distinct CDR3 sequences listed, roughly 10% were seen once; the top ten hold under 0.6%. Sequencing used blood, either unsorted or a sorted T cell fraction (not recorded which). These receptors originate from a male donor with ankylosing spondylitis. Each CDR3 is given with its conserved first and last residue. D genes are given only for firm matches. Some rows mark clone size as missing; the rest say once, few, many or name a class of expanded clone.

TRBV20-1,few,TRBJ2-7,TRBD2,TGCAGTGCTAGTGGACTAGCGGGAGAATTTTCCTACGAGCAGTACTTC,CSASGLAGEFSYEQYF
TRBV20-1,.,TRBJ2-7,TRBD1,TGCAGTGCTGGAAGGACAGGGGGCTCGTACGAGCAGTACTTC,CSAGRTGGSYEQYF
TRBV20-1,.,TRBJ2-2,TRBD2,TGCAGTGCTCCCTTACGGGGGGGCGATACCGGGGAGCTGTTTTTT,CSAPLRGGDTGELFF
TRBV30,few,TRBJ2-2,.,TGTGCCTGGAGCCCAATTAACACCGGGGAGCTGTTTTTT,CAWSPINTGELFF
TRBV5-1,many,TRBJ2-7,TRBD1,TGTGCCAGCAGCTTACGGGACAGGGGGCCCTACGAGCAGTACTTC,CASSLRDRGPYEQYF
TRBV9,few,TRBJ1-6,.,TGTGCCAGCAGCGTAGGATCTCGAACAGACGATAATTCACCCCTCCACTTT,CASSVGSRTDDNSPLHF
TRBV20-1,.,TRBJ2-5,TRBD2,TGCTGTGCTAACCCAAGGGGAGCGGGAATACAAGAGACCCAGTACTTC,CCANPRGAGIQETQYF
TRBV21-1,.,TRBJ1-4,.,TGTGCCAGCACCCCAGGGCTAAGGGGTGAAAAACTGTTTTTT,CASTPGLRGEKLFF
TRBV7-2,.,TRBJ1-2,TRBD1,TGTGCCAGCAGCTCCCTACAGGGGAGCTACACCTTC,CASSSLQGSYTF
TRBV5-1,few,TRBJ1-6,TRBD1,TGCGCCAGCAGCTTGGAACCCTCGGGACAGCCCTATAATTCACCCCTCCACTTT,CASSLEPSGQPYNSPLHF
TRBV18,.,TRBJ2-7,.,TGTGCCAGCTCACCACGGCAGGGACTCTACGAGCAGTACTTC,CASSPRQGLYEQYF
TRBV5-1,.,TRBJ1-2,.,TGCGCCAGCAGCTTGGACGTTGCCGGCTATGGCTACACCTTC,CASSLDVAGYGYTF
TRBV9,few,TRBJ2-5,.,TGTGCCGTTGTCGGGCTTTACCAAGAGACCCAGTACTTC,CAVVGLYQETQYF
TRBV27,.,TRBJ1-1,.,TGTGCCAGCAGTTCCCTAGGAGGATGGTCCACTGAAGCTTTCTTT,CASSSLGGWSTEAFF
TRBV30,.,TRBJ1-1,.,TGTGCCTGGAGTAGGCTTCCAACAGGGAACATTTTCTTT,CAWSRLPTGNIFF
TRBV27,.,TRBJ1-6,TRBD1,TGTGCCAGCACCAGGGGGCCTCTCTTTAATTCACCCCTCCACTTT,CASTRGPLFNSPLHF
TRBV7-3,.,TRBJ2-1,.,TGTGCCAGCAGCTTAATCAGTGGGGACGGGGAGCAGTTCTTC,CASSLISGDGEQFF
TRBV5-1,few,TRBJ2-7,.,TGCGCCAGCAGCTTGGCTAGCGAGTACGAGCAGTACTTC,CASSLASEYEQYF
TRBV20-1,.,TRBJ1-1,.,TGCAGTGCTGCGGGCCTTGAAGCTTTCTTT,CSAAGLEAFF
TRBV20-1,many,TRBJ2-1,TRBD1,TGCAGTGCCCCCCTCCAGGGGGCCTACAATGAGCAGTTCTTC,CSAPLQGAYNEQFF
TRBV4-1,many,TRBJ1-5,TRBD1,TGCGCCAGCAGCCATCCCGACAGGGATGGTCAGCCCCAGCATTTT,CASSHPDRDGQPQHF
TRBV28,.,TRBJ1-2,.,TGTGCCAGCAGTTCCGCCGGGGGAAACTATGGCTACACCTTC,CASSSAGGNYGYTF
TRBV5-5,.,TRBJ2-7,.,TGTGCCAGCAGCCGTCTTGGACAAAGCTACGAGCAGTACTTC,CASSRLGQSYEQYF
TRBV20-1,.,TRBJ2-1,.,TGCAGTGCTAAGCAGGGACGCGGAAACTACAATGAGCAGTTCTTC,CSAKQGRGNYNEQFF
TRBV5-4,once,TRBJ1-1,.,TGTGCCAGCAGCTTGGCAGGGAAATTGGAAGCTTTCTTT,CASSLAGKLEAFF
TRBV5-5,many,TRBJ2-3,.,TGTGCCAGCAGCTGGACCACAGATACGCAGTATTTT,CASSWTTDTQYF
TRBV7-2,.,TRBJ2-3,TRBD1,TGTGCCAGCAGCTTGGGGGCAGGGGGCATGGATACGCAGTATTTT,CASSLGAGGMDTQYF
TRBV7-9,.,TRBJ2-5,TRBD1,TGTGCCAGCAGCCATGTGAAGTGGACAGGGCCAAGAACCCGCCGACTGGAGACCCAGTACTTC,CASSHVKWTGPRTRRLETQYF
TRBV4-2,few,TRBJ2-7,TRBD2,TGTGCCAGCAGCCGACTAGCGGGGGTGGGTGTCTACGAGCAGTACTTC,CASSRLAGVGVYEQYF
TRBV20-1,.,TRBJ1-5,.,TGCAGTGCTCTCGGACAGATTAGCAATCAGCCCCAGCATTTT,CSALGQISNQPQHF
TRBV30,few,TRBJ1-3,.,TGTGCCTGGAGTTACAGCTCTGGAAACACCATATATTTT,CAWSYSSGNTIYF